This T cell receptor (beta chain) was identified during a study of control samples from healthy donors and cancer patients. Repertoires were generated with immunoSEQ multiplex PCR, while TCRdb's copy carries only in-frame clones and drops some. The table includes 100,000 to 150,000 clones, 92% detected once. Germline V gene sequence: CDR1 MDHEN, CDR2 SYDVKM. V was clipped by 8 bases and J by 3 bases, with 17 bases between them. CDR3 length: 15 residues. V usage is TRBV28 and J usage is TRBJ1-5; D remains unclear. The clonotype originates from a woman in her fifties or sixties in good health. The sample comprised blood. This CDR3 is CASGSPTGDNQPQHF. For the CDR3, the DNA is TGTGCCAGCGGTTCCCCGACCGGCGACAATCAGCCCCAGCATTTT. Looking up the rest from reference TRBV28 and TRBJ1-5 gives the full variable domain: DVKVTQSSRYLVKRTGEKVFLECVQDMDHENMFWYRQDPGLGLRLIYFSYDVKMKEKGDIPEGYSVSREKKERFSLILESASTNQTSMYLCASGSPTGDNQPQHFGDGTRLSIL.